Presented here are 23 T cell receptor beta chains from one specimen sequenced in a study of neurological immune-mediated disorders. TCRdb ran MiXCR on the 5' RACE reads and lists one entry per CDR3 protein. The sample shows about 17,000 distinct CDR3 sequences, roughly 3.2% of them seen only once. The sample taken for sequencing was CD8+ T cells from blood. These receptors were collected from a woman aged 40 to 50 in good health.

This clonotype was recorded at least ten times. J is TRBJ2-2 and V is TRBV7-9; the match to TRBD2 covers 7 bases. This CDR3 has 15 amino acids. The germline CDR1 and CDR2 sequences are SEHNR and FQNEAQ (reference sequence). With V trimmed by 5 bases and J by 4 bases, 7 bases remained unmatched. CDR3: CASSPRASGTGELFF. The CDR3 DNA follows: TGTGCCAGCAGCCCCCGGGCTAGCGGCACCGGGGAGCTGTTTTTT.

In its sample, this clonotype was seen many times. The V and J genes are TRBV4-1 and TRBJ2-7; the D gene is possibly TRBD2 (6 bases). V gave up 0 bases and J gave up 3 bases, with 18 bases separating them. This CDR3 spans 17 amino acids. Germline assignment: CDR1 MGHRA and CDR2 YSYEKL. CDR3 coding DNA: TGCGCCAGCAGCCAAGATCCGCCATCCGGACTAAACTACGAGCAGTACTTC. Its translation: CASSQDPPSGLNYEQYF.

In this sample, this clonotype turned up many times. J is TRBJ2-7 and V is TRBV29-1; 7 nucleotides line up with TRBD1. The V gene end was trimmed by 6 bases and the J gene end by 3 bases; junction bases not matched to a gene: 17. Germline V lookup: CDR1 SQVTM, CDR2 ANQGSEA. The CDR3 is 16 amino acids. The CDR3 spells CSVSDRGPEILYEQYF. Here the CDR3 DNA reads TGCAGCGTCTCCGATAGGGGGCCAGAAATCCTCTACGAGCAGTACTTC.

This clonotype is labeled as medium-sized. The gene calls are TRBV15 and TRBJ2-1, with a tentative D call TRBD2 (5 bases). The CDR3 loop spans 15 amino acids. With 0 bases removed from V and 0 bases from J, the gap between germline ends came to 6 bases. CDR1 is LNHNV, CDR2 YYDKDF, per germline (reference sequence). Here the CDR3 reads CATSRESGSYNEQFF. CDR3 DNA sequence: TGTGCCACCAGCAGAGAAAGCGGCTCCTACAATGAGCAGTTCTTC.

This clonotype appeared many times. The CDR3 reads CASSGDGNEKLFF. In DNA form, the CDR3 reads TGCGCCAGCAGCGGAGACGGAAATGAAAAACTGTTTTTT. This rearrangement joins TRBV5-1 to TRBJ1-4; no clear D. V was shortened by 4 bases and J by 5 bases, with 9 bases between the two germline ends. This CDR3 region has 13 residues. The germline V gene has CDR1 SGHRS and CDR2 YFSETQ.

This clonotype was observed at least ten times. The chain carries TRBV7-2 and TRBJ1-1; the D gene is possibly TRBD1 (6 bases). The germline V and J ends were trimmed by 5 bases and 2 bases, with 12 bases remaining between them. The CDR3 spans 14 residues. The germline CDR1 and CDR2 sequences are SGHTA and FQGNSA. CDR3 amino acids: CASSPPGGNTEAFF. In DNA form, the CDR3 reads TGTGCCAGCAGCCCGCCGGGGGGCAACACTGAAGCTTTCTTT.

This clonotype has a count of ten or more. This chain uses TRBV28 with TRBJ2-7, with 7 bases fitting TRBD1. Trimming cost V 3 bases and J 1 base; bases outside gene matches: 9. Germline V gene data show CDR1 as MDHEN and CDR2 as SYDVKM. The CDR3 has 16 amino acids. CDR3 in DNA: TGTGCCAGCAGTTTGAATACCGGGACAGTTTCCTACGAGCAGTACTTC. This translates into CASSLNTGTVSYEQYF.

This clonotype was picked up many times. CDR3 region: CASSQEYREEEETQYF. The CDR3 DNA reads TGTGCCAGCAGCCAAGAATACAGGGAAGAGGAAGAGACCCAGTACTTC. The rearrangement uses TRBV14 and TRBJ2-5, with a tentative D call TRBD1 (6 bases). The germline V gene has CDR1 SGHDN and CDR2 FVKESK. V lost 0 bases, J lost 3 bases, and 14 bases lay in between. This CDR3 has 16 residues. The full variable domain, completed using reference TRBV14 and TRBJ2-5, is EAGVTQFPSHSVIEKGQTVTLRCDPISGHDNLYWYRRVMGKEIKFLLHFVKESKQDESGMPNNRFLAERTGGTYSTLKVQPAELEDSGVYFCASSQEYREEEETQYFGPGTRLLVL.

Ten or more counts support this clonotype. For the CDR3, the DNA is TGTGCCACCAGTGATTTAGCAGATACGCAGTATTTT. The encoded protein is CATSDLADTQYF. The V and J genes are TRBV24-1 and TRBJ2-3; D call uncertain. Trimming cost V 1 base and J 4 bases, with 2 bases left between them. The CDR3 extends over 12 amino acids. Germline-derived CDR1 and CDR2 are KGHDR and SFDVKD.

This clonotype has a count of ten or more. This rearrangement joins TRBV20-1 to TRBJ2-1, with TRBD2 matching over 10 bases. The junction had 8 bases not matched to a gene; V was cut back by 3 bases and J by 9 bases. The CDR3 is 14 amino acids. From germline, CDR1 is DFQATT and CDR2 SNEGSKA (reference sequence). The CDR3 spells CSASRASGSSEQFF. The DNA for the CDR3 is TGCAGTGCTAGTAGGGCTAGCGGGAGTAGTGAGCAGTTCTTC.

This clonotype was seen many times. V gene TRBV27 combines with J gene TRBJ2-5, with 7 bases matching TRBD2. With V trimmed by 0 bases and J by 7 bases, 5 bases remained unmatched. The CDR3 loop spans 14 amino acids. The germline CDR1 and CDR2 sequences are MNHEY and SMNVEV (reference sequence). In DNA form, the CDR3 reads TGTGCCAGCAGTTTATCGAGAAGCGGGACGACCCAGTACTTC. Translated: CASSLSRSGTTQYF.

This clonotype has a count of ten or more. This sequence joins TRBV5-1 and TRBJ2-5, with D possibly TRBD2 on 5 matching bases. Germline CDR1 reads SGHRS; CDR2 reads YFSETQ. Trimming removed 0 bases at V and 2 bases at J, with 11 bases between. The CDR3 is 15 amino acids. In DNA form, the CDR3 reads TGCGCCAGCAGCTTGGGACGGGGTAAACAAGAGACCCAGTACTTC. It codes for CASSLGRGKQETQYF.

There are many counts of this clonotype. The rearrangement joins TRBV12-3 or TRBV12-4 to TRBJ1-3; possible D gene TRBD1, 5 bases. This CDR3 region has 14 residues. The V end was cut by 5 bases, the J end by 5 bases, with 13 bases between. The CDR3 nucleotides read TGTGCCAGCAGTAGGAGGGGTGGACGAAACACCATATATTTT. Its translation: CASSRRGGRNTIYF.

This clonotype was observed many times. The V and J genes are TRBV7-8 and TRBJ2-3, with 8 bases matching TRBD2. With V trimmed by 5 bases and J by 0 bases, 7 bases remained unmatched. The CDR3 contains 16 residues. Germline lookup yields CDR1 SGHVS and CDR2 FQNEAQ. CDR3 coding DNA: TGTGCCAGCAGCCCCCAAGTAGCGGGGAGCACAGATACGCAGTATTTT. Amino acid sequence: CASSPQVAGSTDTQYF.

This clonotype was seen repeatedly, ten times or more. The rearrangement links TRBV27 to TRBJ2-2, with 7 bases identical to TRBD2. CDR1 is MNHEY and CDR2 is SMNVEV in the germline V gene (reference sequence). Germline trimming cut 7 bases from V and 4 bases from J; bases unmatched to any gene: 12. The CDR3 consists of 16 residues. The CDR3 nucleotides are TGTGCCAGCACCCCTCTCGAGGGGAGGGTCACCGGGGAGCTGTTTTTT. It translates to CASTPLEGRVTGELFF.

This clonotype has ten or more counts. The chain combines TRBV4-1 with TRBJ2-1; TRBD2 might be the D (5 bases). This CDR3 has 21 residues. Germline V gives CDR1 MGHRA, CDR2 YSYEKL. Trimming shortened V by 4 bases and J by 0 bases, and 28 bases separated the two germline ends. In DNA, the CDR3 is TGCGCCAGCAGCCCCCCCGGCTTCTGTTTGGGCGGGTCCTGCTCCTACAATGAGCAGTTCTTC. Protein product: CASSPPGFCLGGSCSYNEQFF.

This clonotype was counted ten times or more. This chain links TRBV27 with TRBJ2-1; D perhaps matches TRBD2 (6 bases). Trimming took off 3 bases at V and 9 bases at J, with 15 bases between the two ends. The germline gives CDR1 MNHEY, CDR2 SMNVEV (reference sequence). This CDR3 spans 14 amino acids. CDR3 loop: CASSLVGLASEQFF. Here the CDR3 DNA reads TGTGCCAGCAGTTTGGTGGGCCTAGCGTCTGAGCAGTTCTTC.

Ten or more counts support this clonotype. The rearrangement uses TRBV10-3 and TRBJ2-7; D is undetermined. This CDR3 has 16 residues. Germline V gene sequence: CDR1 ENHRY, CDR2 SYGVKD. V lost 3 bases, J lost 0 bases, and 15 bases lay in between. The CDR3 DNA reads TGTGCCATCAGTGAAGTGAGGTTGGACGGCTCCTACGAGCAGTACTTC. Residues: CAISEVRLDGSYEQYF.

Judged by abundance, this clonotype is medium-sized. The chain employs TRBV5-5 and TRBJ2-7; D gene unclear. This CDR3 region has 14 residues. Trimming took off 3 bases at V and 7 bases at J, with 17 bases between the two ends. Germline CDR1 SGHKS, CDR2 YYEKEE (reference sequence). In DNA form, the CDR3 reads TGTGCCAGCAGCTCCGGACCCATCACGAGTGAGCAGTACTTC. Amino acids: CASSSGPITSEQYF.

This clonotype appeared many times. The chain couples TRBV29-1 to TRBJ2-7; TRBD1 might be the D (6 bases). From germline, CDR1 is SQVTM and CDR2 ANQGSEA. Trimming shortened V by 6 bases and J by 0 bases, and 9 bases separated the two germline ends. The CDR3 extends over 12 amino acids. CDR3 nucleotide sequence: TGCAGCGTCTGGGACAACTCCTACGAGCAGTACTTC. Residues: CSVWDNSYEQYF.

At least ten counts were recorded for this clonotype. The gene calls are TRBV9 and TRBJ2-1; weak D call: TRBD2 (6 bases). V dropped 2 bases and J dropped 5 bases, with 17 bases sitting between them. CDR1 is SGDLS, CDR2 YYNGEE, per germline. The CDR3 length is 16 residues. The CDR3 DNA reads as TGTGCCAGCAGCGTCGAGAGGAGGGGCACGCACAATGAGCAGTTCTTC. Amino acid sequence: CASSVERRGTHNEQFF.

This clonotype came up many times. This sequence joins TRBV4-2 and TRBJ2-1; 10 positions agree with TRBD2. The germline V gene has CDR1 LGHNA and CDR2 YNFKEQ. The ends lost 4 bases at V and 7 bases at J; junction bases unmatched: 7. CDR3 size: 15 residues. The CDR3 nucleotides are TGTGCCAGCAGCCGGTCTAGCGGGAGTTATAATGAGCAGTTCTTC. Translating it yields CASSRSSGSYNEQFF.

This clonotype was seen many times. V and J are TRBV29-1 and TRBJ2-2; tentatively, D is TRBD1 (6 bases). Germline V gives CDR1 SQVTM, CDR2 ANQGSEA. The CDR3 loop spans 13 amino acids. V lost 5 bases to trimming and J lost 6 bases, with 13 bases between them. This CDR3 is CSVHLTGSGELFF. The CDR3 DNA reads TGCAGCGTTCACTTAACAGGGTCCGGGGAGCTGTTTTTT.